These 2 T cell receptor beta chains originate from one sample sequenced in a study of beta chain features in type 1 diabetes. Broader study findings: People with Type 1 diabetes carried modestly yet significantly shorter TCRB CDR3s in all four CD4+ subsets.

These TCRs' antigens remain unknown. Since all of the isolated RNA was reverse transcribed, expressed TCRB transcripts were what got sequenced. Repertoires were generated with immunoSEQ multiplex PCR, while TCRdb's copy carries only in-frame clones and drops some. The data show roughly 300,000 clones, around 15% seen once. The sample consisted of naive CD4+ T cells from blood. These receptors originate from a man aged 25 to 40 with type 1 diabetes.

The gene calls are TRBV9 and TRBJ1-1; TRBD1 matches 9 bases. The trim removed 2 bases at V and 0 bases at J, leaving 2 bases unmatched. The CDR3 totals 15 residues. In germline, CDR1 is SGDLS, CDR2 YYNGEE. This CDR3 is CASSVGQGMNTEAFF. The CDR3 coding sequence is TGTGCCAGCAGCGTGGGACAGGGAATGAACACTGAAGCTTTCTTT.

The chain recombines TRBV9 with TRBJ2-1; TRBD2 matches at 7 bases. Germline V gene sequence: CDR1 SGDLS, CDR2 YYNGEE. The trim removed 0 bases at V and 4 bases at J, leaving 4 bases unmatched. The CDR3 is 15 amino acids. As DNA, the CDR3 is TGTGCCAGCAGCGTAGCGCTAGCGGAATACAATGAGCAGTTCTTC. Amino acid sequence: CASSVALAEYNEQFF.